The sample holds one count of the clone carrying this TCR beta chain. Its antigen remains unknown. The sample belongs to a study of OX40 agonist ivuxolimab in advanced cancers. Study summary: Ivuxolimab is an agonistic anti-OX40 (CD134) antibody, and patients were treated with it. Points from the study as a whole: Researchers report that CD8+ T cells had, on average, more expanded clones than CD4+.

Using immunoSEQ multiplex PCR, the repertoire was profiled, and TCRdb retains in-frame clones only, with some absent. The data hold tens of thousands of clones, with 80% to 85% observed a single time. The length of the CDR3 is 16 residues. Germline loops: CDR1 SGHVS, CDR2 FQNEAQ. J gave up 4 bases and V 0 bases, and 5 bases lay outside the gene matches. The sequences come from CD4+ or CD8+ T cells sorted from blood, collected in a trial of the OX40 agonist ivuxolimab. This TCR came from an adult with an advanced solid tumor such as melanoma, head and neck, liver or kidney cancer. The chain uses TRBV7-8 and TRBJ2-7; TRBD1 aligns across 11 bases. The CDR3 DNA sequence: TGTGCCAGCAGCTTAGCGCTTGGGACAGGGGGTTACGAGCAGTACTTC. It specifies CASSLALGTGGYEQYF.